This note documents a single T cell receptor beta chain sequence. Other nucleotide sequences in the sample specify the same CDR3. The data originate from a study of tumor T cells in aggressive B-cell lymphoma. Germline trimming cut 3 bases from V and 2 bases from J; bases unmatched to any gene: 8. This CDR3 spans 15 amino acids. CDR1 and CDR2 (germline): SQVTM, ANQGSEA. Produced via immunoSEQ multiplex PCR; TCRdb's table is partial and in-frame only. The table records approximately 1,500 clones, 81% of them present only once. The chain employs TRBV29-1 and TRBJ2-7, with 9 bases identical to TRBD1. Sequenced material: tumor tissue. The sequence was obtained from an adult with diffuse large B cell lymphoma. This CDR3 reads CSVEDDRGTAYEQYF. The CDR3 DNA follows: TGCAGCGTTGAGGATGACAGGGGGACGGCCTACGAGCAGTACTTC.